These 30 T cell receptor beta chains came from one sample sequenced in a study of post-analysis software for immune sequencing data. cDNA libraries for TCR beta contained unique molecular identifiers. MiXCR, run by TCRdb on the PCR reads, gives a single entry per CDR3 protein. Here the sample spans roughly 650,000 distinct CDR3 sequences, 55% to 70% being singletons. Notes on the study in general: About five TRBV segments occurring more often in patients than controls included TRBV5-6, TRBV5-1 and TRBV20-1.

Their target antigens are unknown. The sequenced material came from blood. Receptors were obtained from a girl between 2 and 10 years old with multiple sclerosis.

This rearrangement joins TRBV29-1 to TRBJ1-2, with D hard to call. The V gene's germline CDR1 is SQVTM and CDR2 ANQGSEA. The CDR3 totals 12 residues. V gave up 8 bases and J gave up 7 bases, with 17 bases separating them. The DNA of the CDR3 is TGCAGCACCGAGAGTTGGGCCCTTGGCTACACCTTC. This codes for CSTESWALGYTF.

A few counts support this clonotype. The rearrangement joins TRBV10-3 to TRBJ2-2; tentatively, D is TRBD2 (6 bases). The CDR3 is 15 residues long. Trimming removed 1 base at V and 3 bases at J, with 9 bases between. From germline, CDR1 is ENHRY and CDR2 SYGVKD. In DNA form, the CDR3 reads TGTGCCATCAGTGAGTTACTAGCAGACACCGGGGAGCTGTTTTTT. Translation gives CAISELLADTGELFF.

This clonotype was counted only a few times. The CDR3: CSASGSPQGETQYF. CDR3 DNA: TGCAGTGCTAGTGGCAGCCCCCAAGGGGAGACCCAGTACTTC. The chain is built from TRBV20-1 and TRBJ2-5; D is ambiguous. Germline V gives CDR1 DFQATT, CDR2 SNEGSKA (reference sequence). Trimming removed 3 bases at V and 5 bases at J, with 16 bases between. This CDR3 has 14 residues.

The V call is TRBV10-3, the J call TRBJ2-1; TRBD2 is a possible D gene (6 bases). The CDR3 covers 14 residues. The ends were cut back, 6 bases at V and 7 bases at J, with 16 bases in the middle. The germline V gene encodes CDR1 ENHRY and CDR2 SYGVKD. The CDR3 nucleotides read TGTGCCATCAGGGACCCGCGGGACGGAAATGAGCAGTTCTTC. As protein: CAIRDPRDGNEQFF.

This chain connects TRBV12-3 or TRBV12-4 to TRBJ1-5; 9 bases match TRBD1. This CDR3 spans 16 amino acids. The trim removed 4 bases at V and 0 bases at J, leaving 4 bases unmatched. CDR3 protein: CASSWDRENSNQPQHF. The CDR3 DNA reads TGTGCCAGCAGTTGGGACAGGGAGAATAGCAATCAGCCCCAGCATTTT.

J is TRBJ2-2 and V is TRBV5-1; D remains ambiguous. Trimming shortened V by 0 bases and J by 3 bases, and 24 bases separated the two germline ends. Germline V gives CDR1 SGHRS, CDR2 YFSETQ. The length of the CDR3 is 20 residues. CDR3 DNA: TGCGCCAGCAGCTTGGAGTCAATTTTTTGGGTCGTAGAGTACACCGGGGAGCTGTTTTTT. As protein: CASSLESIFWVVEYTGELFF.

The CDR3: CAISEQSSPLHF. CDR3 bases: TGTGCCATCAGTGAACAGTCTTCACCCCTCCACTTT. This chain connects TRBV10-3 to TRBJ1-6; no reliable D call. This CDR3 comprises 12 residues. Deletions cut 3 bases from V and 9 bases from J, with 6 bases between. Germline-derived CDR1 and CDR2 are ENHRY and SYGVKD.

This CDR3 reads CASSLVRSGETQYF. DNA for the CDR3: TGCGCCAGCAGCTTGGTCAGGTCGGGGGAGACCCAGTACTTC. The chain recombines TRBV5-1 with TRBJ2-5; tentative D call: TRBD2 (5 bases). Germline V gives CDR1 SGHRS, CDR2 YFSETQ. Trimming removed 0 bases at V and 5 bases at J, with 11 bases between. The CDR3 totals 14 residues.

A remark on this clonotype: Its ends do not fully match the called genes, so a read error is possible. J is TRBJ2-1 and V is TRBV24-1; no clear D. This CDR3 is built from 14 residues. Germline V gene data show CDR1 as KGHDR and CDR2 as SFDVKD. The CDR3 DNA is TGCGCCACCAGTGACGGATTGGTAGGTAATGAGCAGTTCTTC. It translates to CATSDGLVGNEQFF.

The V call is TRBV27, the J call TRBJ1-1, with D tentatively TRBD1 (6 bases). CDR1 and CDR2 from the germline V gene are MNHEY and SMNVEV (reference sequence). This CDR3 is built from 13 residues. Between the trimmed V and J ends, which lost 6 bases and 5 bases, there was a span of 13 bases. The CDR3 DNA is TGTGCCAGCAGCTATAACAGGGTTACTGAAGCTTTCTTT. It codes for CASSYNRVTEAFF.

The chain couples TRBV7-8 to TRBJ2-1; perhaps TRBD1 as D (7 bases). V was cut by 1 base and J by 4 bases, with 17 bases left in between. The CDR3 is made up of 17 amino acids. The germline V gene encodes CDR1 SGHVS and CDR2 FQNEAQ. The CDR3 is CASSLVGGQGGYNEQFF. In DNA form, the CDR3 reads TGTGCCAGCAGCTTAGTAGGAGGTCAGGGGGGATACAATGAGCAGTTCTTC.

This clonotype showed up just a few times. J is TRBJ2-5 and V is TRBV7-9; TRBD1 matches at 7 bases. Trimming cost V 3 bases and J 4 bases; bases outside gene matches: 11. Germline V gives CDR1 SEHNR, CDR2 FQNEAQ (reference sequence). There are 16 residues in the CDR3. The CDR3 region is CASSFPPGTEGETQYF. The CDR3 DNA is TGTGCCAGCAGCTTCCCGCCCGGGACAGAAGGAGAGACCCAGTACTTC.

The chain has TRBV20-1 and TRBJ2-1; D ambiguous. V lost 5 bases and J lost 0, with 8 bases in between. CDR1 and CDR2 from the germline V gene are DFQATT and SNEGSKA (reference sequence). The CDR3 covers 13 residues. Written as DNA, the CDR3 is TGCAGTGCTGAGATGAGCTCCTACAATGAGCAGTTCTTC. It specifies CSAEMSSYNEQFF.

To note about this clonotype: This is likely a read error, given that the CDR3 carries no conserved phenylalanine or tryptophan at its end. The chain combines TRBV12-3 or TRBV12-4 with TRBJ2-3, with D possibly being TRBD1 (5 bases). The CDR3 is 14 amino acids. V shed 2 bases and J shed 3 bases, with 9 bases lying between them. The CDR3 loop reads CASSLFRETDTQYS. The CDR3 DNA reads as TGTGCCAGCAGTTTATTCAGGGAAACAGATACGCAGTATTCC.

The V and J genes are TRBV4-3 and TRBJ2-2, with TRBD1 identical over 10 bases. Germline CDR1 reads LGHNA; CDR2 reads YSLEER. Trimming removed 0 bases from V and 2 bases from J; junction bases left unmatched: 3. The CDR3 runs to 17 residues. The CDR3: CASSQDGTGVNTGELFF. CDR3 DNA: TGCGCCAGCAGCCAAGATGGGACAGGGGTAAACACCGGGGAGCTGTTTTTT.

The chain links TRBV29-1 to TRBJ2-1, with 9 bases lining up with TRBD2. Germline trimming cut 3 bases from V and 15 bases from J; bases unmatched to any gene: 9. The CDR3 covers 12 residues. Germline lookup yields CDR1 SQVTM and CDR2 ANQGSEA. CDR3 nucleotides: TGCAGCGTTGAGGATCCGGGACTAGCTCTGTTCTTC. Its translation is CSVEDPGLALFF.

The V and J genes are TRBV29-1 and TRBJ1-4, with D uncertain. Between the trimmed V and J ends, which lost 3 bases and 3 bases, there was a span of 14 bases. The CDR3 is 15 amino acids. Per germline, CDR1 SQVTM and CDR2 ANQGSEA. For the CDR3, the DNA is TGCAGCGTTGAGATCGGGGATCAGGCTAATGAAAAACTGTTTTTT. It specifies CSVEIGDQANEKLFF.

This clonotype was picked up a small number of times. J is TRBJ2-3 and V is TRBV29-1, with 10 positions matching TRBD1. CDR3 length: 14 residues. CDR1 is SQVTM, CDR2 ANQGSEA, per germline. After removal of 8 bases from V and 1 base from J, the junction contained 6 bases not matched to a gene. The CDR3 reads CSSSGTGGTDTQYF. DNA for the CDR3: TGCAGCTCCTCCGGGACAGGGGGCACAGATACGCAGTATTTT.

The chain couples TRBV6-6 to TRBJ1-2; TRBD1 matches at 7 bases. This CDR3 has 14 residues. V was pared by 2 bases and J by 3 bases, with 3 bases of the junction left unmatched. The germline CDR1 and CDR2 sequences are MNHNY and SVGAGI (reference sequence). The CDR3 region has the DNA TGTGCCAGCAGTTACCGGGACAGCCACTATGGCTACACCTTC. Its protein product is CASSYRDSHYGYTF.

This clonotype was found a few times. This chain uses TRBV12-3 or TRBV12-4 with TRBJ2-1; 7 bases line up with TRBD1. The CDR3 runs 15 residues. With V trimmed by 5 bases and J by 1 base, 5 bases remained unmatched. The CDR3 coding sequence is TGTGCCAGCAGTCGACGGACAGGATCCTACAATGAGCAGTTCTTC. It codes for CASSRRTGSYNEQFF.

V and J are TRBV14 and TRBJ2-7; tentatively, D is TRBD1 (6 bases). The CDR3 sequence is 12 residues long. Germline V lookup: CDR1 SGHDN, CDR2 FVKESK. The germline V and J ends were trimmed by 4 bases and 10 bases, with 14 bases remaining between them. The CDR3 reads CASSRYRAAQYF. CDR3 nucleotides: TGTGCCAGCAGCCGTTACAGGGCGGCCCAGTACTTC.

This clonotype has only a few counts. The chain links TRBV12-3 or TRBV12-4 to TRBJ1-5, with 10 bases aligning to TRBD1. This CDR3 comprises 15 residues. The junction had 8 bases not matched to a gene; V was cut back by 6 bases and J by 6 bases. The CDR3 region is CASRDRGEIGQPQHF. Written as DNA, the CDR3 is TGTGCCAGCAGGGACAGGGGGGAGATAGGTCAGCCCCAGCATTTT.

This clonotype was observed a few times. The J gene is TRBJ1-6, the V gene TRBV28, with 7 bases identical to TRBD1. Germline CDR1 and CDR2: MDHEN and SYDVKM. The CDR3 totals 15 residues. Trimming cost V 6 bases and J 10 bases; bases outside gene matches: 12. CDR3 protein: CASRVLEGAGSPLHF. CDR3 coding DNA: TGTGCCAGCAGGGTATTGGAGGGGGCGGGATCACCCCTCCACTTT.

This clonotype turned up a few times. This chain joins TRBV5-1 and TRBJ2-4, with 7 bases aligning to TRBD1. With V trimmed by 4 bases and J by 1 base, 11 bases remained unmatched. Germline-derived CDR1 and CDR2 are SGHRS and YFSETQ. The CDR3 consists of 17 residues. CDR3 in amino acids: CASSPLDRADAKNIQYF. The CDR3, as DNA: TGCGCCAGCAGCCCACTTGACAGGGCGGATGCCAAAAACATTCAGTACTTC.

The rearrangement joins TRBV29-1 to TRBJ2-7, with D possibly TRBD2 on 6 matching bases. Trimming cost V 6 bases and J 4 bases, with 16 bases left between them. The CDR3 is made up of 13 amino acids. Germline CDR1 and CDR2: SQVTM and ANQGSEA. The chain's CDR3 is CSVGEAGVYEQYF. The CDR3, as DNA: TGCAGCGTGGGGGAGGCTGGGGTATACGAGCAGTACTTC.

The DNA for the CDR3 is TGTGCCAGCAGTTACTCCGGGGCAGTAGGGGGCTACACCTTC. Its protein product is CASSYSGAVGGYTF. The rearrangement links TRBV6-5 to TRBJ1-2, with a tentative D call TRBD1 (5 bases). Trimming took off 0 bases at V and 8 bases at J, with 13 bases between the two ends. The CDR3 totals 14 residues. CDR1 MNHEY and CDR2 SVGAGI come from the germline V gene.

The chain employs TRBV5-1 and TRBJ2-3, with D possibly matching TRBD2 (7 bases). This CDR3 is 13 amino acids long. The germline gives CDR1 SGHRS, CDR2 YFSETQ. V was pared by 5 bases and J by 1 base, with 8 bases between. The CDR3 loop reads CASRRGRTDTQYF. The CDR3 bases are TGCGCCAGCAGGCGGGGGCGCACAGATACGCAGTATTTT.

The chain links TRBV25-1 to TRBJ1-2; possible D gene TRBD1, 5 bases. The germline V and J ends were trimmed by 0 bases and 0 bases, with 11 bases remaining between them. This CDR3 has 16 amino acids. Germline V gene sequence: CDR1 MGHDK, CDR2 SYGVNS. CDR3 nucleotide sequence: TGTGCCAGCAGTGAATATCTGGGACCCACTAACTATGGCTACACCTTC. It yields the protein CASSEYLGPTNYGYTF.

The chain combines TRBV10-3 with TRBJ2-1; D might be TRBD1 (6 bases). Trimming took 4 bases from V and 7 from J, leaving 11 bases between them. CDR3 length equals 13 residues. Looked up from germline, CDR1 is ENHRY and CDR2 is SYGVKD. The CDR3 nucleotides read TGTGCCATCAGTGGAAACAGGGCAAATGAGCAGTTCTTC. Its protein product is CAISGNRANEQFF.

With regard to this clonotype: The junction and the germline gene differ at one end; a read error may be behind it. The chain couples TRBV7-9 to TRBJ2-6; D might be TRBD1 (5 bases). The CDR3 extends over 16 amino acids. Germline V gives CDR1 SEHNR, CDR2 FQNEAQ (reference sequence). Here the CDR3 reads CASSLIGWSGANVLAF. The CDR3, as DNA: TGTGCCAGCAGCTTAATCGGTTGGTCTGGGGCCAACGTCCTGGCTTTC. The full variable domain, in which reference TRBV7-9 and TRBJ2-6 provide the parts outside the CDR3, is DTGVSQNPRHKITKRGQNVTFRCDPISEHNRLYWYRQTLGQGPEFLTYFQNEAQLEKSRLLSDRFSAERPKGSFSTLEIQRTEQGDSAMYLCASSLIGWSGANVLAFGAGSRLTVL.